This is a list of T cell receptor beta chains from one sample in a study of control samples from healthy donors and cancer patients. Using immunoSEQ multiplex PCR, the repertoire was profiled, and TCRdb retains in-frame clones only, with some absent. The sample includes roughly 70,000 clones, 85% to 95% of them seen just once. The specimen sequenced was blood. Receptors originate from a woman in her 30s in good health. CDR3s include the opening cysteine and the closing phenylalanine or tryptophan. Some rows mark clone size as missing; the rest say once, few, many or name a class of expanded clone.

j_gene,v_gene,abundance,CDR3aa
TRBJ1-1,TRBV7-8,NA,CASSLGGSQSAFF
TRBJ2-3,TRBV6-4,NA,CASSPDRSTDTQYF
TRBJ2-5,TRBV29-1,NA,CSVVSGSTQETQYF
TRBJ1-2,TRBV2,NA,CASQQDGGPYGYTF
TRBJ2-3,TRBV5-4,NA,CASSLGGEPTDTQYF
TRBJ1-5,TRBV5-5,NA,CASSLRLTGRVEAQHF
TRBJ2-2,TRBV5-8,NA,CASSGRTGTTGELFF
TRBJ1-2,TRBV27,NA,CASSSWGDYGYTF
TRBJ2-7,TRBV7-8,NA,CASSTGHLTTGQYF
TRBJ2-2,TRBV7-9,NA,CASSLVLRGGNTGELFF
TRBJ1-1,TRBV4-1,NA,CASSQDHAGNTEAFF
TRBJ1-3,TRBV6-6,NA,CAGRSSDRAGNTIYF
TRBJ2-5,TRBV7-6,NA,CASSLWTSGGRETQYF
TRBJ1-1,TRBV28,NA,CASSLDRGRGLKAFF
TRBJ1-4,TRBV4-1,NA,CASSRLGRTTNEKLFF
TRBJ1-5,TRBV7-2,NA,CASSTPLDPRYQPQHF
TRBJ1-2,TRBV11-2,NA,CASSPPFRGLGGYTF
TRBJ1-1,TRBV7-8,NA,CASSLFELRAGVTEAFF
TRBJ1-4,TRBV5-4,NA,CASSPNSATNEKLFF
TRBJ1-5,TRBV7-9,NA,CASSVGDSIIQPQHF
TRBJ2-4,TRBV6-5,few,CASTPGTSGKNIQYF
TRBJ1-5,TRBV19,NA,CASSILVMGQIMGQPQHF
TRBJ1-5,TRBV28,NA,CASSLAGQQPQHF
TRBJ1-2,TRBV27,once,CASSPRGGFYGYTF
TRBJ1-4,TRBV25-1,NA,CASSVRTGQEEKLFF
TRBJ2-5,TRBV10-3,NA,CATSGTTPGETQYF
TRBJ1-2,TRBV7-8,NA,CASSPSSTGYTF
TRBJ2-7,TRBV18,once,CASSPRDLELEQYF
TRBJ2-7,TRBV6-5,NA,CASSHDYEQYF
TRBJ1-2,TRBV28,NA,CASSLSHGYTF
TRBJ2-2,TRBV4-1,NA,CASSQDVDSINTGELFF
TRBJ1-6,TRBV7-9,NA,CASSQGQGANSPLHF